Shown below are 15 T cell receptor beta chains from a single sample sequenced in a study of tumor-infiltrating lymphocytes in primary liver carcinoma. The template, about 550 ng total RNA, yielded TCR beta cDNA made with a constant-region primer. Investigators got TCR beta libraries out of three nested multiplex PCR rounds, done with slightly modified ARM-PCR. The two initial PCR rounds, about 9 cycles each, used TRBV1-TRBV30 forward and C-beta reverse primers. TCRdb fed the multiplex PCR reads into MiXCR, producing one record per CDR3 protein. The sample shows around 120,000 distinct CDR3 sequences, 65% to 75% of them seen only once. It was from roughly 20-30 mg of unsorted bulk tissue that RNA and DNA were co-extracted. Sequencing was carried out using tumor-adjacent normal liver tissue. These receptors were taken from a woman aged 55-69 years with primary liver carcinoma and hepatitis B virus infection.

Points on this clonotype: A much more abundant neighbour one base away suggests this may be a read error. The gene calls are TRBV4-1 and TRBJ2-1; D is unclear. The CDR3 length is 14 residues. Deletions cut 3 bases from V and 6 bases from J, with 12 bases between. Germline V gives CDR1 MGHRA, CDR2 YSYEKL. CDR3 sequence: CASSQIQIVNEQFF. CDR3 coding DNA: TGCGCCAGCAGCCAGATCCAGATCGTCAATGAGCAGTTCTTC.

About this clonotype: This clone may be a read error of a much larger clone one base away. This rearrangement joins TRBV5-1 to TRBJ2-7; maybe TRBD2 (6 bases). CDR1 SGHRS and CDR2 YFSETQ come from the germline V gene. The CDR3 sequence is 16 residues long. The CDR3 sequence: CASSLKFQRVTYEHYF. The CDR3 region has the DNA TGCGCCAGCAGCTTGAAGTTTCAGCGGGTAACCTACGAGCACTACTTC.

The V and J genes are TRBV5-1 and TRBJ2-3; D is uncertain. CDR1 SGHRS and CDR2 YFSETQ come from the germline V gene. This CDR3 spans 15 amino acids. V was cut by 4 bases and J by 10 bases, with 22 bases left in between. CDR3 DNA: TGCGCCAGCAGCCTGGACCCGACTCCCGGTCTATCGCAGTATTTT. It codes for CASSLDPTPGLSQYF.

Concerning this clonotype: A much larger clonotype is one base distant, so this may be a read error. The rearrangement uses TRBV30 and TRBJ1-2; 8 bases map to TRBD1. The junction had 6 bases not matched to a gene; V was cut back by 2 bases and J by 10 bases. Germline V CDR1 and CDR2: GTSNPN, SVGIG (reference sequence). The CDR3 is made up of 12 amino acids. CDR3 DNA: TGTGCCTGGAGTTCAAACAGGGGGAACTACACCTTC. Its protein is CAWSSNRGNYTF.

Details on this clonotype: At one boundary the junction diverges from the germline segment, which might be a read error. DNA of the CDR3: TGTGCCAGCGGTTACTCGGGGACAGCTTCCTATGGCTACACCTTC. Its protein is CASGYSGTASYGYTF. The genes are TRBV6-2 or TRBV6-3 and TRBJ1-2; 7 bases map to TRBD1. The CDR3 extends over 15 amino acids. Germline V gene data show CDR1 as MNHEY and CDR2 as SVGEGT.

Comments on this clonotype: Its ends do not fully match the called genes, so a read error is possible. The gene calls are TRBV11-3 and TRBJ2-1; D gene unclear. The CDR3 runs to 14 residues. CDR1 and CDR2 (germline): SGHNT, YENEEA. CDR3 protein: CASSACGSYNKQFF. The CDR3 DNA reads TGTGCCAGCAGCGCGTGCGGCTCCTACAATAAGCAGTTCTTC.

Comment on this clonotype: One end of the junction does not line up with germline, which may come from a read error. The V and J genes are TRBV19 and TRBJ1-2, with a possible D match to TRBD1 (6 bases). CDR1 is LNHDA and CDR2 is SQIVND in the germline V gene (reference sequence). The CDR3 extends over 15 amino acids. CDR3 residues: CVSSAPTGGFDGCTF. The CDR3 bases are TGTGTCAGCAGTGCCCCGACAGGAGGGTTCGATGGCTGCACCTTC.

Comment on this clonotype: The conserved final phenylalanine or tryptophan is absent from the CDR3, which likely points to a read error. The V call is TRBV11-2, the J call TRBJ2-5, with TRBD2 identical over 8 bases. Germline values: CDR1 SGHAT, CDR2 FQNNGV. The CDR3 is 13 residues long. The J segment lost 5 bases and the V segment lost 3 bases, leaving 2 bases of the junction unmatched. For the CDR3, the DNA is TGTGCCAGCAGCTTTACGGGAGGGGAGACCCAGTACCTC. Translation: CASSFTGGETQYL.

On this clonotype itself: The junction departs from germline at one end; a sequencing error may be responsible. The chain is built from TRBV30 and TRBJ2-3, with 9 bases aligning to TRBD2. The CDR3 is 15 amino acids. CDR1 and CDR2 (germline): GTSNPN, SVGIG (reference sequence). The CDR3 here is CAWSVAGGHTDTHYF. The CDR3, as DNA: TGTGCCTGGAGTGTAGCGGGAGGACACACAGATACGCATTATTTT.

Remarks on this clonotype: An end of the junction differs from the germline gene, which may be a read error. This rearrangement joins TRBV11-2 to TRBJ2-1; 8 nucleotides match TRBD2. The CDR3 covers 15 residues. Looked up from germline, CDR1 is SGHAT and CDR2 is FQNNGV. CDR3 coding DNA: TGTGCCAGTAGCCGACTAGCGTCGAGATACAATGAGCAGCTCTTC. It yields the protein CASSRLASRYNEQLF.

The rearrangement links TRBV5-4 to TRBJ1-5, with unresolved D. CDR3 length: 14 amino acids. V lost 2 bases and J lost 1, with 7 bases in between. Germline values: CDR1 SGHNT, CDR2 YYREEE (reference sequence). CDR3 in amino acids: CASSFDGSNQPQHF. The CDR3 region has the DNA TGTGCCAGCAGCTTTGATGGAAGCAATCAGCCCCAGCATTTT.

This clonotype was seen many times. The chain combines TRBV29-1 with TRBJ2-1, with D perhaps TRBD2 (6 bases). This CDR3 region has 15 residues. Trimming took off 0 bases at V and 5 bases at J, with 14 bases between the two ends. Germline assignment: CDR1 SQVTM and CDR2 ANQGSEA. The CDR3 nucleotides read TGCAGCGTTGAAGATCCGGGGAGGCGGGACAATGAGCAGTTCTTC. It is translated as CSVEDPGRRDNEQFF.

For this clonotype: The junction departs from the called germline gene at one end, perhaps through a read error. The chain is built from TRBV7-9 and TRBJ1-3; no clear D gene. The CDR3 sequence is 15 residues long. Germline V gene sequence: CDR1 SEHNR, CDR2 FQNEAQ (reference sequence). CDR3 in DNA: TGTGCCAGCAGCTTAGACGGCAACTCTGGAAACATCATATATTTT. Protein sequence: CASSLDGNSGNIIYF. The variable domain in full, completed from reference TRBV7-9 and TRBJ1-3, reads DTGVSQNPRHKITKRGQNVTFRCDPISEHNRLYWYRQTLGQGPEFLTYFQNEAQLEKSRLLSDRFSAERPKGSFSTLEIQRTEQGDSAMYLCASSLDGNSGNIIYFGEGSWLTVV.

This clonotype was recorded a few times. The chain uses TRBV19 and TRBJ2-3; TRBD2 is a possible D gene (6 bases). The CDR3 covers 13 residues. Germline CDR1 is LNHDA and CDR2 is SQIVND (reference sequence). Trimming cost V 8 bases and J 6 bases, with 15 bases left between them. CDR3 coding DNA: TGTGCCAGTTCCGGGACTTCAAGGGATACGCAGTATTTT. Amino acids: CASSGTSRDTQYF.

This chain links TRBV5-4 with TRBJ2-5; maybe TRBD2 (5 bases). The length of the CDR3 is 16 residues. Germline V gives CDR1 SGHNT, CDR2 YYREEE (reference sequence). The chain's CDR3 is CASGLAGSDYQETQYF. The DNA for the CDR3 is TGTGCAAGCGGCTTGGCCGGGTCGGACTACCAAGAGACCCAGTACTTC.